A selection of T cell receptor beta chains follows, all from one sample in a study of OX40 agonist ivuxolimab in advanced cancers. Generated by immunoSEQ multiplex PCR, the TCRdb table keeps only in-frame clones and is missing some. The sample includes about 83,000 clones, 75% to 95% seen only once; the top ten take more than 7%. This sample comprised CD4+ or CD8+ T cells sorted from blood, obtained in a trial of the OX40 agonist ivuxolimab. The source is an adult with an advanced solid tumor such as melanoma, head and neck, liver or kidney cancer. Both conserved end residues are part of each CDR3. The D gene is left open where the match is weak. Some rows mark clone size as missing; the rest say once, few, many or name a class of expanded clone.

size,D,V,J,CDR3,DNA
-,TRBD2,TRBV7-2,TRBJ2-1,CASSLLTSGYEQFF,TGTGCCAGCAGCTTATTGACTAGCGGGTACGAGCAGTTCTTC
-,TRBD2,TRBV27,TRBJ2-3,CASTLTGTSVTDTQYF,TGTGCCAGCACACTTACGGGGACTAGCGTCACAGATACGCAGTATTTT
-,-,TRBV28,TRBJ2-7,CASSPISQTPYEQYF,TGTGCCAGCAGTCCCATCTCGCAGACTCCCTACGAGCAGTACTTC
once,-,TRBV11-2,TRBJ2-1,CASSLGFGGNEQFF,TGTGCCAGCAGCTTAGGTTTCGGGGGAAATGAGCAGTTCTTC
few,-,TRBV7-2,TRBJ1-1,CASSLGLLGTEAFF,TGTGCCAGCAGCTTAGGCCTCCTGGGAACTGAAGCTTTCTTT
-,-,TRBV5-6,TRBJ1-1,CASRKGILIGGEAFF,TGTGCCAGCAGAAAAGGCATCTTAATTGGGGGTGAAGCTTTCTTT
-,-,TRBV2,TRBJ2-3,CASIRNTDTQYF,TGTGCCAGCATCCGGAACACAGATACGCAGTATTTT
-,-,TRBV29-1,TRBJ1-1,CSFFPPPAIEAFF,TGCAGCTTTTTTCCCCCTCCGGCGATCGAAGCTTTCTTT
-,-,TRBV9,TRBJ2-1,CASGGIKGVRNEQFF,TGTGCCAGCGGAGGGATTAAAGGGGTCCGTAATGAGCAGTTCTTC
-,TRBD1,TRBV6-6,TRBJ1-5,CASSNYGQEPQHF,TGTGCCAGCAGCAACTACGGACAGGAGCCCCAGCATTTT
-,-,TRBV9,TRBJ2-3,CASSFYRARTDTQYF,TGTGCCAGCAGCTTTTACAGGGCCCGCACAGATACGCAGTATTTT
-,TRBD2,TRBV13,TRBJ2-1,CASSPSGTYNEQFF,TGTGCCAGCAGCCCTAGCGGGACTTACAATGAGCAGTTCTTC
-,-,TRBV6-5,TRBJ2-3,CASSYWLTGVGDTQYF,TGTGCCAGCAGTTACTGGTTGACGGGAGTGGGAGATACGCAGTATTTT
-,-,TRBV10-3,TRBJ1-2,CAISEGRVHNYGYTF,TGTGCCATCAGTGAGGGAAGGGTTCATAACTATGGCTACACCTTC
-,-,TRBV6-5,TRBJ2-4,CASSPAAKNIQYF,TGTGCCAGCAGCCCGGCTGCCAAAAACATTCAGTACTTC
-,-,TRBV30,TRBJ1-2,CAWNPGEVYGYTF,TGTGCCTGGAACCCGGGAGAGGTCTATGGCTACACCTTC
once,-,TRBV15,TRBJ1-2,CATSRGHSYGYTF,TGTGCCACCAGCAGAGGTCATAGCTATGGCTACACCTTC
-,-,TRBV11-2,TRBJ2-1,CASSFGARGGYNEQFF,TGTGCCAGCAGCTTTGGGGCCCGAGGGGGGTACAATGAGCAGTTCTTC
-,TRBD2,TRBV30,TRBJ2-1,CACKGLAFYEQFF,TGTGCCTGTAAGGGACTAGCTTTCTATGAGCAGTTCTTC
-,-,TRBV15,TRBJ2-3,CATSRDWTDTQYF,TGTGCCACCAGCAGAGATTGGACAGATACGCAGTATTTT
-,TRBD1,TRBV30,TRBJ2-3,CAWDRASDTQYF,TGTGCCTGGGACAGGGCCTCAGATACGCAGTATTTT
once,-,TRBV28,TRBJ1-5,CASSLVWGSKQPQHF,TGTGCCAGCAGTTTGGTTTGGGGGAGTAAGCAGCCCCAGCATTTT
-,-,TRBV19,TRBJ2-1,CASSINLGNEQFF,TGTGCCAGTAGTATAAATCTCGGCAATGAGCAGTTCTTC
few,-,TRBV18,TRBJ1-1,CASSHTGFGTYLKTAFF,TGTGCCAGCTCGCATACAGGGTTTGGGACATATTTGAAGACGGCTTTCTTT
once,-,TRBV6-5,TRBJ2-2,CASSFPALTGELFF,TGTGCCAGCAGTTTTCCCGCTTTGACCGGGGAGCTGTTTTTT
-,-,TRBV6-5,TRBJ1-2,CASSRVPSNYGYTF,TGTGCCAGCAGCCGCGTTCCCTCTAACTATGGCTACACCTTC
-,-,TRBV6-6,TRBJ2-7,CASSKSYEQYF,TGTGCCAGCAGTAAGTCCTACGAGCAGTACTTC
-,-,TRBV6-1,TRBJ1-2,CASSLQGGYGYTF,TGTGCCAGCAGTCTACAGGGTGGCTATGGCTACACCTTC